This T cell receptor (beta chain) was recorded in a study of blood T cell repertoires in COVID-19. About the study: Acute-phase and convalescent COVID-19 samples originated in the United States, Italy and Spain.

Source study methods: The authors estimated nucleated cell counts from reference gene primer amplification. Profiling relied on immunoSEQ multiplex PCR, and the TCRdb table lists in-frame clones only, not all of them. V and J calls and clone size come straight from that table; D and trimming were deduced from the DNA. This sample yields 60,000 to 85,000 clones, of which 86% are seen a single time; 15% to 20% belongs to the top ten. The length of the CDR3 is 13 residues. V lost 4 bases, J lost 6 bases, and 10 bases lay in between. Germline CDR1 SGHTA, CDR2 FQGTGA. The sample comprised peripheral blood. This TCR was sampled from a human donor in a cohort sampled during active COVID-19. The chain joins TRBV7-3 to TRBJ1-5; D is undetermined. The CDR3 bases are TGTGCCAGCAGCTCAGATCTAGGTCAGCCCCAGCATTTT. Amino acids: CASSSDLGQPQHF.